Listed below are T cell receptor beta chains from one sample, sequenced in a study of shared clonotypes between healthy human individuals. Profiled with immunoSEQ multiplex PCR; TCRdb holds only in-frame clones, not every one. The sample has about 1,800,000 clones, approximately 94% seen once; the top ten hold 0.9% to 1.5%. Sequencing was carried out using naive CD8+ T cells sorted from blood. The origin of the receptors is a man between 18 and 35 years old in good health. The conserved cysteine and the conserved F or W are not part of the CDR3 here. Fields, in order: D gene, V gene, J gene, clone size, CDR3 protein. D genes are given only for firm matches. Clone size is not always given. Where it is, it says once, few, many or a class for expanded clones.

-	TRBV7-9	TRBJ2-5	once	ASSYRDSETQY
-	TRBV2	TRBJ2-5	-	ASSRQGPQETQY
TRBD2	TRBV27	TRBJ2-7	-	ASKRGPYEQY
-	TRBV19	TRBJ2-4	-	ASSPQTGTLQY
-	TRBV6-1	TRBJ1-4	-	ASSEVWGTNEKLF
-	TRBV27	TRBJ1-1	-	ASSQLSGKAF
-	TRBV7-6	TRBJ2-2	-	ASSREVGVGAGELF
-	TRBV9	TRBJ2-1	-	ASSVAGEGGEQF
TRBD1	TRBV4-1	TRBJ2-4	-	ASSPGTGEAKNIQY
-	TRBV5-6	TRBJ1-2	-	ASSTGQGNYGYT
-	TRBV7-2	TRBJ2-7	-	ASSSPGITYEQY
-	TRBV7-2	TRBJ2-1	-	ASSLGGTFSSYNEQF
TRBD1	TRBV4-3	TRBJ2-7	-	ASSQGTPTGGFYEQY
-	TRBV2	TRBJ2-5	once	ASSLGVQETQY
TRBD2	TRBV9	TRBJ2-1	-	ASSATSGGREQF
TRBD1	TRBV13	TRBJ2-7	-	ASAPGTEEQY
-	TRBV7-9	TRBJ2-5	-	ASSLIGEVETQY
TRBD2	TRBV5-4	TRBJ2-1	-	ASMGGSGTYNEQF
TRBD2	TRBV4-1	TRBJ2-3	-	ASSSQGGSGGTDTQY
TRBD1	TRBV7-9	TRBJ2-7	-	ASSVGQGAWDEQY
-	TRBV2	TRBJ2-6	-	ASSEANAGANVLT
-	TRBV6-5	TRBJ2-5	-	ASSYPGIQETQY
-	TRBV4-1	TRBJ1-2	-	ASSPGQKGNYGYT
-	TRBV29-1	TRBJ2-2	once	SVEKENTGELF
-	TRBV11-2	TRBJ2-5	-	ASSITVGREEQETQY
TRBD1	TRBV7-9	TRBJ1-1	-	ASSSPDRGNTEAF
-	TRBV5-1	TRBJ2-1	-	ASSLGGIYNEQF
-	TRBV6-6	TRBJ2-7	-	ASSFGAAYEQY
TRBD2	TRBV7-4	TRBJ2-3	once	ASSSGTTRTDTQY
TRBD2	TRBV2	TRBJ2-7	-	ASSLAGETYEQY
-	TRBV30	TRBJ2-2	-	AWSSAVGELF
-	TRBV27	TRBJ2-7	-	ASSVTGSVYEQY
-	TRBV5-4	TRBJ2-7	few	ASSLAGYSYEQY
-	TRBV27	TRBJ1-1	-	ASSGEAF
-	TRBV4-3	TRBJ1-2	-	ASSQVGSDWTYGYT
TRBD2	TRBV30	TRBJ2-5	-	AWMGAPGGAQY
TRBD1	TRBV7-9	TRBJ2-7	-	ASSLTDREEQY
TRBD2	TRBV4-3	TRBJ2-5	-	ASSQDLQGLAGGPQETQY
-	TRBV5-1	TRBJ1-1	-	ASSPEQGQYTEAF
-	TRBV29-1	TRBJ2-7	-	SVVGGDLGYEQY
-	TRBV12-5	TRBJ2-1	once	ASGTLNSHEQF
TRBD1	TRBV6-5	TRBJ2-5	-	ASSFNRGGVETQY
-	TRBV6-5	TRBJ1-2	once	ASSYAGVGDGYT
-	TRBV13	TRBJ2-5	-	ASSPPTEETQY
-	TRBV7-2	TRBJ2-3	-	ASSIRSSKDTQY
TRBD1	TRBV27	TRBJ2-1	-	ASSSLGATGGVGNEQF
TRBD2	TRBV4-1	TRBJ2-1	-	ASSQDLAGGNNEQF
TRBD2	TRBV5-3	TRBJ2-3	-	ARSIVSGASTDTQY
-	TRBV7-9	TRBJ1-1	-	ASSYRNTEAF
-	TRBV9	TRBJ1-1	-	ASSVGGSTEAF
-	TRBV5-5	TRBJ1-4	-	ASSSPSGVTNEKLF
-	TRBV6-1	TRBJ1-5	-	ASSELDRSINQPQH
TRBD1	TRBV27	TRBJ2-7	-	ASRGQGALEQY
-	TRBV27	TRBJ1-2	-	ASSLTVNYGYT
-	TRBV6-5	TRBJ2-3	-	ASRTGGEGTDTQY
TRBD1	TRBV27	TRBJ2-2	-	ASSITGGRTGELF
-	TRBV9	TRBJ2-7	-	ASSVEGHSSYEQY
TRBD2	TRBV30	TRBJ2-1	-	AWSGGLAGARNNEQF
-	TRBV30	TRBJ2-2	-	AWEGTGELF